These 30 T cell receptor beta chains were sequenced from one sample in a study of blood T cell repertoires in COVID-19. The data were produced by immunoSEQ multiplex PCR, yet TCRdb's version contains in-frame clones alone and is incomplete. The sample records about 160,000 clones, around 92% being singletons. Sequenced sample: peripheral blood. These receptors were taken from a man aged 25 to 40 with COVID-19, enrolled during active disease.

The J gene is TRBJ2-7, the V gene TRBV6-5; TRBD1 might be the D (5 bases). V was clipped by 0 bases and J by 2 bases, with 11 bases between them. Germline-derived CDR1 and CDR2 are MNHEY and SVGAGI. CDR3 size: 15 residues. The CDR3 is CASSYSGRATYEQYF. Here the CDR3 DNA reads TGTGCCAGCAGTTACTCGGGCAGGGCAACCTACGAGCAGTACTTC.

The genes are TRBV10-3 and TRBJ2-7; possibly TRBD1 for D (6 bases). This CDR3 contains 12 residues. The V and J ends lost 10 bases and 2 bases respectively, with 12 bases between them. In germline, CDR1 is ENHRY, CDR2 SYGVKD. CDR3 residues: CATGAGAYEQYF. The CDR3 DNA reads TGTGCCACTGGGGCAGGGGCCTACGAGCAGTACTTC.

This chain uses TRBV14 with TRBJ2-5; 7 positions agree with TRBD2. J gave up 1 base and V 1 base, and 6 bases lay outside the gene matches. The CDR3 consists of 16 residues. Germline V lookup: CDR1 SGHDN, CDR2 FVKESK. The CDR3 reads CASSQVGGSGQETQYF. CDR3 nucleotides: TGTGCCAGCAGCCAAGTCGGGGGGAGTGGCCAAGAGACCCAGTACTTC.

The rearrangement joins TRBV12-5 to TRBJ1-5; D possibly corresponds to TRBD1 (6 bases). In germline, CDR1 is LGHNT, CDR2 FRNRAP. The CDR3 totals 16 residues. V was pared by 7 bases and J by 3 bases, with 19 bases between. CDR3 DNA: TGTGCTAGTGCCGGGGTGGACAGCGAAATCAATCAGCCCCAGCATTTT. It is translated as CASAGVDSEINQPQHF.

Concerning this clone itself: Other nucleotide sequences from this sample produce the same CDR3. The gene calls are TRBV5-4 and TRBJ2-7, with 11 nucleotides matching TRBD2. Unmatched junction bases numbered 5, after V lost 2 bases and J lost 7 bases. The CDR3 is 14 amino acids. Germline V gene data show CDR1 as SGHNT and CDR2 as YYREEE (reference sequence). CDR3 protein: CASSFSGGAYEQYF. CDR3 in DNA: TGTGCCAGCAGCTTTAGCGGGGGGGCATATGAGCAGTACTTC.

The chain has TRBV27 and TRBJ1-3, with TRBD1 identical over 7 bases. Germline values: CDR1 MNHEY, CDR2 SMNVEV (reference sequence). This CDR3 is 15 amino acids long. After removal of 6 bases from V and 1 base from J, the junction contained 6 bases not matched to a gene. CDR3 protein: CASSRQGGSGNTIYF. DNA of the CDR3: TGTGCCAGCAGCCGCCAGGGGGGTTCTGGAAACACCATATATTTT.

V and J are TRBV27 and TRBJ2-7; 9 nucleotides align to TRBD2. Losses at the gene ends were 3 bases for V and 6 bases for J; bases not matched to a gene: 15. CDR1 is MNHEY and CDR2 is SMNVEV in the germline V gene (reference sequence). The CDR3 is 17 residues long. DNA for the CDR3: TGTGCCAGCAGTTTGAGGCCCGGCGGGACTAGCCGCTCCGAGCAGTACTTC. Translating it yields CASSLRPGGTSRSEQYF.

The V call is TRBV10-3, the J call TRBJ1-5; possible D gene TRBD1, 5 bases. From germline, CDR1 is ENHRY and CDR2 SYGVKD. V dropped 10 bases and J dropped 2 bases, with 21 bases sitting between them. The length of the CDR3 is 16 residues. Here the CDR3 reads CATREREQAGNQPQHF. CDR3 nucleotide sequence: TGTGCCACCCGGGAGCGGGAACAGGCGGGCAATCAGCCCCAGCATTTT.

This chain joins TRBV7-7 and TRBJ2-7; tentatively, D is TRBD1 (6 bases). The germline V gene encodes CDR1 SSHAT and CDR2 FNYEAQ (reference sequence). The CDR3 extends over 13 amino acids. V lost 5 bases to trimming and J lost 5 bases, with 13 bases between them. Here the CDR3 reads CASSTTGHHEQYF. DNA of the CDR3: TGTGCCAGCAGCACAACGGGACATCACGAGCAGTACTTC.

The V gene is TRBV25-1, the J gene TRBJ1-2, with TRBD1 matching over 8 bases. Unmatched junction bases numbered 3, after V lost 0 bases and J lost 6 bases. The V gene's germline CDR1 is MGHDK and CDR2 SYGVNS. CDR3 length: 14 amino acids. The chain's CDR3 is CASSEYGRGHGYTF. The CDR3 DNA sequence: TGTGCCAGCAGTGAATACGGCAGGGGGCATGGCTACACCTTC.

This clone has a single count. The chain combines TRBV5-5 with TRBJ1-2, with D maybe TRBD1 (6 bases). The V gene's germline CDR1 is SGHKS and CDR2 YYEKEE (reference sequence). Trimming removed 3 bases from V and 1 base from J, with 19 bases in between. This CDR3 is built from 17 residues. Written as DNA, the CDR3 is TGTGCCAGCAGCTCCCGAGGGGGGGGTCGCTTTAACTATGGCTACACCTTC. Translation gives CASSSRGGGRFNYGYTF.

This clone was seen a single time. This chain connects TRBV7-2 to TRBJ2-2, with 9 bases fitting TRBD1. Germline lookup yields CDR1 SGHTA and CDR2 FQGNSA. The junction had 10 bases not matched to a gene; V was cut back by 5 bases and J by 3 bases. The CDR3 is 17 residues long. CDR3 region: CASSRFFRTGDTGELFF. CDR3 nucleotide sequence: TGTGCCAGCAGCAGATTTTTCCGGACAGGGGACACCGGGGAGCTGTTTTTT.

The chain uses TRBV27 and TRBJ1-2, with TRBD1 identical over 9 bases. Germline V CDR1 and CDR2: MNHEY, SMNVEV (reference sequence). Trimming at V came to 6 bases and at J to 4 bases, leaving 12 bases not matched to a gene. CDR3 size: 16 residues. The CDR3 sequence is CASRLRVGQGSYGYTF. For the CDR3, the DNA is TGTGCCAGCAGACTTAGGGTGGGACAGGGAAGCTATGGCTACACCTTC.

The genes are TRBV6-6 and TRBJ1-1; possible D gene TRBD1, 6 bases. Trimming removed 5 bases at V and 4 bases at J, with 17 bases between. The CDR3 length is 15 residues. From germline, CDR1 is MNHNY and CDR2 SVGAGI (reference sequence). The CDR3 here is CASSLSAGARTEAFF. In DNA, the CDR3 is TGTGCCAGCAGTCTCTCGGCAGGGGCCCGCACTGAAGCTTTCTTT.

V usage is TRBV9 and J usage is TRBJ1-2; perhaps TRBD1 as D (6 bases). The germline V and J ends were trimmed by 1 base and 5 bases, with 12 bases remaining between them. The length of the CDR3 is 14 residues. From germline, CDR1 is SGDLS and CDR2 YYNGEE. This CDR3 reads CASSVNQGTYGYTF. The DNA of the CDR3 is TGTGCCAGCAGCGTAAATCAGGGGACATATGGCTACACCTTC.

The J gene is TRBJ2-2, the V gene TRBV10-3, with 7 bases lining up with TRBD1. V dropped 6 bases and J dropped 1; count of bases not matched to a gene: 2. Germline CDR1 is ENHRY and CDR2 is SYGVKD. This CDR3 is 14 amino acids long. The CDR3 reads CAIRWTGNTGELFF. For the CDR3, the DNA is TGTGCCATCAGATGGACAGGGAACACCGGGGAGCTGTTTTTT.

The V and J genes are TRBV24-1 and TRBJ2-1; D is perhaps TRBD1 (6 bases). The CDR3 covers 13 residues. In germline, CDR1 is KGHDR, CDR2 SFDVKD. The germline V and J ends were trimmed by 4 bases and 6 bases, with 9 bases remaining between them. Written as DNA, the CDR3 is TGTGCCACCAGTGAGGGGGCGCGCAATGAGCAGTTCTTC. Protein: CATSEGARNEQFF.

The chain has TRBV28 and TRBJ1-5; 7 nucleotides match TRBD1. The CDR3 has 15 residues. V lost 2 bases and J lost 2; bases outside the gene matches: 3. Germline CDR1 MDHEN, CDR2 SYDVKM. The chain's CDR3 is CASSLGQGGNQPQHF. CDR3 bases: TGTGCCAGCAGTTTAGGGCAGGGGGGCAATCAGCCCCAGCATTTT.

This clone showed up just a few times. This sequence joins TRBV18 and TRBJ1-3; tentatively, D is TRBD1 (5 bases). CDR3 length: 18 residues. Trimming removed 3 bases at V and 4 bases at J, with 22 bases between. CDR1 is KGHSH, CDR2 LQKENI, per germline. CDR3 nucleotide sequence: TGTGCCAGCTCACCGGTCAATCGAGCTACAGGATCGGGAAACACCATATATTTT. Translating it yields CASSPVNRATGSGNTIYF.

The rearrangement uses TRBV7-9 and TRBJ1-4, with 9 bases identical to TRBD1. Germline CDR1 SEHNR, CDR2 FQNEAQ (reference sequence). J lost 5 bases, V lost 3 bases, and 4 bases had no gene match. The CDR3 spans 15 residues. Written as DNA, the CDR3 is TGTGCCAGCAGCTTCGACAGGGGGAGGAATGAAAAACTGTTTTTT. Residues: CASSFDRGRNEKLFF. The complete variable domain, with remaining parts taken from reference TRBV7-9 and TRBJ1-4, reads DTGVSQNPRHKITKRGQNVTFRCDPISEHNRLYWYRQTLGQGPEFLTYFQNEAQLEKSRLLSDRFSAERPKGSFSTLEIQRTEQGDSAMYLCASSFDRGRNEKLFFGSGTQLSVL.

This clone came up a few times. This sequence joins TRBV28 and TRBJ1-2; the D gene is possibly TRBD1 (5 bases). The CDR3 has 15 amino acids. CDR1 MDHEN and CDR2 SYDVKM come from the germline V gene. Trimming shortened V by 0 bases and J by 0 bases, and 8 bases separated the two germline ends. The CDR3 spells CASSLWTETNYGYTF. The CDR3 DNA reads TGTGCCAGCAGTTTATGGACAGAGACTAACTATGGCTACACCTTC.

This clone was picked up one time. The chain carries TRBV28 and TRBJ1-1; D not certain. Germline V CDR1 and CDR2: MDHEN, SYDVKM. This CDR3 contains 14 residues. V dropped 1 base and J dropped 1 base, with 7 bases sitting between them. The CDR3 coding sequence is TGTGCCAGCAGTTTATTTGCGGAGAACACTGAAGCTTTCTTT. It codes for CASSLFAENTEAFF.

DNA of the CDR3: TGTGCCAGCAGCTCGGGACACTATAGCAATCAGCCCCAGCATTTT. As protein: CASSSGHYSNQPQHF. The chain has TRBV5-8 and TRBJ1-5; possible D gene TRBD1, 6 bases. The germline CDR1 and CDR2 sequences are SGHTS and YDEGEE. V was trimmed by 3 bases and J by 0 bases, leaving 10 bases between them. This CDR3 is 15 amino acids long.

This chain connects TRBV4-1 to TRBJ2-1, with 12 bases fitting TRBD2. V trimming: 3 bases; J trimming: 0 bases; junction bases outside the gene matches: 15. CDR3 length equals 21 residues. Germline assignment: CDR1 MGHRA and CDR2 YSYEKL. The CDR3 loop reads CASSQAETSGGRRSSYNEQFF. CDR3 nucleotide sequence: TGCGCCAGCAGCCAGGCCGAGACTAGCGGGGGACGACGGAGCTCCTACAATGAGCAGTTCTTC.

This clone was seen a few times. This chain connects TRBV30 to TRBJ2-7; a weak D match, TRBD1 (6 bases). This CDR3 spans 12 amino acids. The ends were cut back, 4 bases at V and 3 bases at J, with 10 bases in the middle. The germline V gene encodes CDR1 GTSNPN and CDR2 SVGIG (reference sequence). The CDR3 nucleotides read TGTGCCTGGACTCCAGGGGTCTACGAGCAGTACTTC. This gives the protein CAWTPGVYEQYF.

Regarding this clone: At one boundary the junction diverges from the germline segment, which might be a read error. V gene TRBV2 combines with J gene TRBJ1-2; 11 bases fit TRBD1. The CDR3 covers 14 residues. The germline CDR1 and CDR2 sequences are SNHLY and FYNNEI. The CDR3 coding sequence is TGTGCCAGCAATGAAGGGGACAGGGGGGATGGCTACACCTTC. Protein sequence: CASNEGDRGDGYTF.

This rearrangement joins TRBV28 to TRBJ1-4; TRBD1 aligns across 11 bases. V lost 6 bases to trimming and J lost 11 bases; unmatched junction nucleotides: 11. Per germline, CDR1 MDHEN and CDR2 SYDVKM. This CDR3 spans 15 amino acids. The CDR3 bases are TGTGCCAGCAGAGCCGGACAGGGGGCGCTTGGGAAACTGTTTTTT. This encodes CASRAGQGALGKLFF. Together with reference TRBV28 and TRBJ1-4, the CDR3 gives the full variable domain: DVKVTQSSRYLVKRTGEKVFLECVQDMDHENMFWYRQDPGLGLRLIYFSYDVKMKEKGDIPEGYSVSREKKERFSLILESASTNQTSMYLCASRAGQGALGKLFFGSGTQLSVL.

The J gene is TRBJ1-1, the V gene TRBV10-3; 7 bases match TRBD1. V trimming: 6 bases; J trimming: 9 bases; junction bases outside the gene matches: 7. CDR1 and CDR2 from the germline V gene are ENHRY and SYGVKD. The CDR3 spans 12 residues. The CDR3 DNA reads TGTGCCATCAGATCACAGGGGATCCAAGCTTTCTTT. Translation gives CAIRSQGIQAFF.

In this sample, this clone turned up once. The V call is TRBV27, the J call TRBJ2-2; D may be TRBD2 (6 bases). The germline gives CDR1 MNHEY, CDR2 SMNVEV (reference sequence). Trimming cost V 4 bases and J 6 bases, with 9 bases left between them. The CDR3 consists of 13 residues. The CDR3 protein is CASSSRRAGELFF. The CDR3, as DNA: TGTGCCAGCAGTTCCCGGAGGGCCGGGGAGCTGTTTTTT.

The CDR3 region is CASSRAGRGIRDEQFF. As DNA, the CDR3 is TGTGCCAGCAGTCGGGCAGGGCGGGGAATTAGGGATGAGCAGTTCTTC. The V and J genes are TRBV3-1 (or the pseudogene TRBV3-2) and TRBJ2-1; possibly TRBD2 for D (6 bases). The CDR3 length is 16 residues. The germline gives CDR1 LGHDT, CDR2 YNNKEL (reference sequence). V was clipped by 6 bases and J by 8 bases, with 23 bases between them.